A single sample is the source of the 3 T cell receptor beta chains below, sequenced in a study of blood T cell repertoires in COVID-19. The repertoire was sequenced with immunoSEQ multiplex PCR; TCRdb's copy has only in-frame clones and lacks some. Among fewer than 30,000 clones, roughly 88% were seen once, and the ten largest hold less than 35%. The sequenced sample was peripheral blood. The receptors here all came from a woman older than 75 with COVID-19, enrolled during active disease.

J is TRBJ2-7 and V is TRBV7-2, with D perhaps TRBD1 (6 bases). Trimming removed 5 bases at V and 6 bases at J, with 20 bases between. The CDR3 length is 15 residues. Germline lookup yields CDR1 SGHTA and CDR2 FQGNSA. DNA of the CDR3: TGTGCCAGCAGCACCGACACAGGGAGTCGGGGCGAGCAGTACTTC. This gives the protein CASSTDTGSRGEQYF.

The chain joins TRBV2 to TRBJ1-1, with D perhaps TRBD1 (6 bases). Per the germline V gene, CDR1 is SNHLY and CDR2 is FYNNEI. The CDR3 spans 14 residues. Trimming cost V 6 bases and J 1 base, with 12 bases left between them. CDR3 sequence (DNA): TGTGCCAGCAGCCCGGGACAACAGAACACTGAAGCTTTCTTT. Protein sequence: CASSPGQQNTEAFF.

The J gene is TRBJ2-7, the V gene TRBV4-2, with D unresolved. V was cut by 4 bases and J by 3 bases, with 13 bases left in between. The CDR3 spans 14 residues. Germline loops: CDR1 LGHNA, CDR2 YNFKEQ. This chain's CDR3 is CASSLSANDYEQYF. DNA of the CDR3: TGTGCCAGCAGCCTCTCCGCTAACGACTACGAGCAGTACTTC.